This entry lists 19 T cell receptor beta chains sequenced from one sample in a study of T cell responses to AZD1222 COVID-19 vaccine. Libraries were prepared by immunoSEQ multiplex PCR; TCRdb keeps only in-frame clonotypes and omits some of them. The data show roughly 85,000 clones, 70% to 90% seen once. The sequencing here drew on peripheral blood, taken on day 0 of MenACWY control vaccination. The receptors derive from an adult in good health.

This chain joins TRBV15 and TRBJ1-2; TRBD1 aligns across 8 bases. V gave up 3 bases and J gave up 2 bases; unmatched junction bases: 5. The CDR3 contains 15 residues. Looked up from germline, CDR1 is LNHNV and CDR2 is YYDKDF (reference sequence). The CDR3 DNA is TGTGCCACCAGCAGGGTGGGACAGGAAAACTATGGCTACACCTTC. Its translation is CATSRVGQENYGYTF.

The chain joins TRBV24-1 to TRBJ2-1, with a weak D call TRBD1 (5 bases). V shed 5 bases and J shed 4 bases, with 14 bases lying between them. The V gene's germline CDR1 is KGHDR and CDR2 SFDVKD. This CDR3 is built from 15 residues. CDR3 protein: CATSALGPLYNEQFF. The DNA of the CDR3 is TGTGCCACCAGTGCCCTGGGGCCTTTATACAATGAGCAGTTCTTC.

Turning to this clone: The sample has other DNA sequences that encode this CDR3 too. The chain carries TRBV7-2 and TRBJ1-6; 7 bases fit TRBD1. CDR3 size: 15 residues. Trimming at V came to 5 bases and at J to 5 bases, leaving 6 bases not matched to a gene. The germline V gene encodes CDR1 SGHTA and CDR2 FQGNSA. The CDR3 nucleotides read TGTGCCAGCAGCCCCCCGACAGGGAATAATTCACCCCTCCACTTT. This codes for CASSPPTGNNSPLHF.

CDR3 sequence: CASSLAGQLYNEQFF. CDR3 in DNA: TGCGCCAGCAGCTTGGCGGGCCAGCTCTACAATGAGCAGTTCTTC. The rearrangement uses TRBV5-1 and TRBJ2-1; D is unresolved. V was pared by 0 bases and J by 3 bases, with 10 bases between. Looked up from germline, CDR1 is SGHRS and CDR2 is YFSETQ. The CDR3 totals 15 residues.

The chain couples TRBV6-2 or TRBV6-3 to TRBJ1-1, with D tentatively TRBD1 (6 bases). This CDR3 region has 14 residues. Trimming cost V 8 bases and J 2 bases, with 15 bases left between them. The germline V gene encodes CDR1 MNHEY and CDR2 SVGEGT. CDR3 sequence: CASRQEGGNTEAFF. The CDR3 nucleotides read TGTGCCAGCCGCCAGGAGGGGGGCAACACTGAAGCTTTCTTT.

This clone has a single count. CDR3 coding DNA: TGTGCCAGCAGCCAAGACCTCCTTTTGCCCACCTATGGCTACACCTTC. Protein: CASSQDLLLPTYGYTF. The gene calls are TRBV3-1 (or the pseudogene TRBV3-2) and TRBJ1-2; D is ambiguous. The V and J ends lost 0 bases and 4 bases respectively, with 15 bases between them. Germline V gene lookup returns CDR1 LGHDT and CDR2 YNNKEL (reference sequence). The CDR3 runs to 16 residues.

This rearrangement joins TRBV7-9 to TRBJ1-1; 7 bases agree with TRBD1. This CDR3 spans 14 amino acids. V shed 6 bases, J shed 0 bases, and the junction held 4 bases outside the gene matches. The germline V gene has CDR1 SEHNR and CDR2 FQNEAQ (reference sequence). In nucleotides, the CDR3 is TGTGCCAGCAGACTAGGGGGCGTGAACACTGAAGCTTTCTTT. Protein product: CASRLGGVNTEAFF.

This chain uses TRBV4-3 with TRBJ1-2; D remains unclear. V lost 4 bases, J lost 3 bases, and 12 bases lay in between. Germline-derived CDR1 and CDR2 are LGHNA and YSLEER. CDR3 length: 14 amino acids. CDR3 bases: TGCGCCAGCAGCCTCCTAGGAAAGGACTATGGCTACACCTTC. Translated: CASSLLGKDYGYTF.

This clone was observed a few times. This chain uses TRBV11-3 with TRBJ2-5; D gene ambiguous. Germline CDR1 is SGHNT and CDR2 is YENEEA. The ends were cut back, 4 bases at V and 2 bases at J, with 8 bases in the middle. This CDR3 contains 13 residues. The CDR3 DNA reads TGTGCCAGCAGCTCTCGGAGTCAAGAGACCCAGTACTTC. Translated: CASSSRSQETQYF.

The rearrangement joins TRBV6-2 or TRBV6-3 to TRBJ1-2, with TRBD1 matching over 9 bases. CDR1 and CDR2 from the germline V gene are MNHEY and SVGEGT. With 2 bases clipped from V and 2 bases from J, the junction kept 6 bases outside the gene matches. The CDR3 covers 16 residues. The CDR3 DNA sequence: TGTGCCAGCAGTTACCCGGACAGGGGCAGAAACTATGGCTACACCTTC. This translates into CASSYPDRGRNYGYTF.

The rearrangement uses TRBV11-2 and TRBJ2-7, with no clear D. With 5 bases removed from V and 1 base from J, the gap between germline ends came to 15 bases. Germline V gene data show CDR1 as SGHAT and CDR2 as FQNNGV. The length of the CDR3 is 15 residues. The CDR3 reads CASSPIHPSSYEQYF. CDR3 bases: TGTGCCAGCAGCCCCATACACCCGTCTTCCTACGAGCAGTACTTC.

This clone is classed as medium-sized. This sequence joins TRBV30 and TRBJ1-3; D is unclear. Trimming stripped 5 bases from V and 5 bases from J, with 7 bases between. CDR3 length equals 11 residues. Germline V lookup: CDR1 GTSNPN, CDR2 SVGIG (reference sequence). The CDR3 DNA reads as TGTGCCTGGGCCGACAGAAACACCATATATTTT. Its translation is CAWADRNTIYF.

The V and J genes are TRBV2 and TRBJ1-1; D remains ambiguous. Germline assignment: CDR1 SNHLY and CDR2 FYNNEI. The CDR3 consists of 13 residues. Trimming cost V 7 bases and J 4 bases, with 13 bases left between them. Written as DNA, the CDR3 is TGTGCCAGCACCCCCGAGAGAGGCACTGAAGCTTTCTTT. The encoded protein is CASTPERGTEAFF.

The chain employs TRBV19 and TRBJ2-7; D call uncertain. V lost 3 bases and J 0 bases, leaving 18 bases between the germline ends. This CDR3 contains 17 residues. Looked up from germline, CDR1 is LNHDA and CDR2 is SQIVND (reference sequence). CDR3 bases: TGTGCCAGTAGTATGCGTAGGGCGGCTGAAGTCTCCTACGAGCAGTACTTC. It translates to CASSMRRAAEVSYEQYF.

This CDR3 is CASSLGTLNGYTF. The CDR3 coding sequence is TGTGCCAGCAGCTTAGGGACTTTAAATGGCTACACCTTC. The chain is built from TRBV7-9 and TRBJ1-2; unclear D gene. Germline loops: CDR1 SEHNR, CDR2 FQNEAQ (reference sequence). V shed 1 base and J shed 6 bases, with 9 bases lying between them. The CDR3 is made up of 13 amino acids.

The chain uses TRBV27 and TRBJ1-6; 8 bases align to TRBD1. The CDR3 consists of 15 residues. J gave up 9 bases and V 4 bases, and 8 bases lay outside the gene matches. CDR1 and CDR2 from the germline V gene are MNHEY and SMNVEV (reference sequence). The CDR3 region has the DNA TGTGCCAGCAGTTCCGAACAGGGGGTGGGTTCACCCCTCCACTTT. As protein: CASSSEQGVGSPLHF.

The chain is built from TRBV6-5 and TRBJ2-7; D remains unclear. V lost 0 bases, J lost 4 bases, and 16 bases lay in between. Germline V lookup: CDR1 MNHEY, CDR2 SVGAGI. CDR3 length: 16 amino acids. The CDR3 protein is CASSYSFGQVVYEQYF. The CDR3 coding sequence is TGTGCCAGCAGTTACTCGTTTGGGCAGGTAGTTTACGAGCAGTACTTC.

This clone showed up just a few times. The rearrangement uses TRBV19 and TRBJ1-5; no clear D. CDR1 is LNHDA and CDR2 is SQIVND in the germline V gene (reference sequence). V was shortened by 6 bases and J by 4 bases, with 10 bases between the two germline ends. This CDR3 region has 13 residues. The CDR3 coding sequence is TGTGCCAGTAGGCACTCTATGAATCAGCCCCAGCATTTT. As protein: CASRHSMNQPQHF. Complete variable domain (other parts from reference TRBV19 and TRBJ1-5): DGGITQSPKYLFRKEGQNVTLSCEQNLNHDAMYWYRQDPGQGLRLIYYSQIVNDFQKGDIAEGYSVSREKKESFPLTVTSAQKNPTAFYLCASRHSMNQPQHFGDGTRLSIL.

The rearrangement links TRBV7-3 to TRBJ2-2, with TRBD2 as a possible D gene (6 bases). CDR3 length equals 14 residues. Germline V gene sequence: CDR1 SGHTA, CDR2 FQGTGA. The germline V and J ends were trimmed by 5 bases and 4 bases, with 11 bases remaining between them. CDR3 bases: TGTGCCAGCAGCCCCGAAGCGGGCACCGGGGAGCTGTTTTTT. Translation gives CASSPEAGTGELFF.